Sequencing of this T cell receptor (beta chain) was carried out in a study of CD8+CD57+ T cells in acquired aplastic anemia. Study-wide results and caveats: A set of more than 25 CD8+ CDR3 sequences was shared between patients and controls, and these sequences appeared highly expressed in patients.

Concerning this clonotype itself: Its antigen remains unidentified.

CDR1 and CDR2 (germline): ENHRY, SYGVKD. The V end was cut by 6 bases, the J end by 9 bases, with 9 bases between. This CDR3 is 11 amino acids long. Profiles of TCR beta VDJ and CDR3 were generated from a genomic DNA template. One entry per CDR3 protein results from TCRdb running MiXCR on the reads. The table records about 130,000 distinct CDR3 sequences, 48% of them present only once. The chain carries TRBV10-3 and TRBJ2-1; possibly TRBD1 or TRBD2 for D (5 bases each). Sequenced sample: sorted CD4+, CD8+, or CD8+CD57+ T cells (not recorded which) from PBMCs. This receptor was obtained from a human donor in good health, serving as a control. The DNA of the CDR3 is TGTGCCATCAGGGGGGAGAGTGAGCAGTTCTTC. Translated: CAIRGESEQFF.